This note documents a single TCR beta chain sequence. Its antigen remains unidentified. The entry originates in a study of beta chain features in type 1 diabetes. Study-wide results and caveats: Moderate yet significant TCRB CDR3 shortening was seen in Type 1 diabetes patients in all four CD4+ subsets.

Reverse transcription of all isolated RNA meant that expressed TCRB transcripts were sequenced. Here immunoSEQ multiplex PCR was the method, and the copy in TCRdb shows in-frame clones only, minus some. The profile shows over 20,000 clones, almost 50% of them singletons. The CDR3 loop spans 15 amino acids. CDR1 SGDLS and CDR2 YYNGEE come from the germline V gene. The V segment lost 0 bases and the J segment 10 bases; nucleotides outside the gene matches: 9. This sequence joins TRBV9 and TRBJ2-1; 8 bases map to TRBD2. Sequencing used stem cell memory CD4+ T cells from blood. This clonotype was sampled from a young man with type 1 diabetes. The CDR3 DNA follows: TGTGCCAGCAGCGTAGTTGCAGCGGGAGAGGGGGAGCAGTTCTTC. Translation gives CASSVVAAGEGEQFF. Using reference TRBV9 and TRBJ2-1 for the parts outside the CDR3, the full variable domain is DSGVTQTPKHLITATGQRVTLRCSPRSGDLSVYWYQQSLDQGLQFLIQYYNGEERAKGNILERFSAQQFPDLHSELNLSSLELGDSALYFCASSVVAAGEGEQFFGPGTRLTVL.